Following are 27 T cell receptor beta chains from one sample sequenced in a study of T cells after yellow fever vaccination. One entry per CDR3 protein results from TCRdb running MiXCR on the 5' RACE reads. The sample includes about 580,000 distinct CDR3 sequences, roughly a sixth of them seen just once. Sequencing was performed on PBMCs, taken 5 to 6 days after the first yellow fever vaccination. These receptors originate from a man between 18 and 29 years old who received the YFV17D yellow fever vaccine.

The chain recombines TRBV6-6 with TRBJ1-5; D perhaps matches TRBD1 (6 bases). V was pared by 8 bases and J by 5 bases, with 7 bases between. The CDR3 totals 11 residues. Germline CDR1 and CDR2: MNHNY and SVGAGI (reference sequence). CDR3 sequence reads: CASGQYQPQHF. CDR3 nucleotides: TGTGCCAGCGGACAGTATCAGCCCCAGCATTTT.

At least ten counts were recorded for this clonotype. The V call is TRBV3-1, the J call TRBJ2-1, with a tentative D call TRBD2 (6 bases). CDR3 length equals 13 residues. Germline V gene sequence: CDR1 LGHDT, CDR2 YNNKEL (reference sequence). V gave up 1 base and J gave up 9 bases, with 10 bases separating them. The CDR3 DNA is TGTGCCAGCAGCCAAGTGTTGGGGGGTGAGCAGTTCTTC. Encoded protein: CASSQVLGGEQFF.

This clonotype was seen at least ten times. The chain has TRBV20-1 and TRBJ1-6; D uncertain. Germline V lookup: CDR1 DFQATT, CDR2 SNEGSKA (reference sequence). Trimming shortened V by 8 bases and J by 8 bases, and 13 bases separated the two germline ends. The CDR3 loop spans 12 amino acids. The CDR3 loop reads CSIGQRDSPLHF. As DNA, the CDR3 is TGCAGTATCGGGCAAAGGGATTCACCCCTCCACTTT.

The chain combines TRBV6-2 or TRBV6-3 with TRBJ2-7; D is unclear. The ends were cut back, 2 bases at V and 5 bases at J, with 4 bases in the middle. Germline V gene data show CDR1 as MNHEY and CDR2 as SVGEGT. This CDR3 spans 11 amino acids. The CDR3 nucleotides read TGTGCCAGCAGTTACGTCCACGAGCAGTACTTC. Translated: CASSYVHEQYF.

This clonotype was seen a handful of times. The rearrangement uses TRBV10-3 and TRBJ2-5; 11 bases are shared with TRBD1. Germline trimming cut 2 bases from V and 3 bases from J; bases unmatched to any gene: 8. CDR3 length: 17 residues. The germline V gene has CDR1 ENHRY and CDR2 SYGVKD. The CDR3 sequence is CAISEQMPGQGEETQYF. CDR3 coding DNA: TGTGCCATCAGTGAGCAGATGCCGGGACAGGGGGAAGAGACCCAGTACTTC.

The genes are TRBV20-1 and TRBJ1-2; maybe TRBD1 (6 bases). Germline V gene sequence: CDR1 DFQATT, CDR2 SNEGSKA (reference sequence). Trimming removed 1 base from V and 8 bases from J, with 8 bases in between. The CDR3 runs 11 residues. The CDR3 loop is CSARGGAGYTF. For the CDR3, the DNA is TGCAGTGCTAGAGGGGGGGCGGGCTACACCTTC.

This rearrangement joins TRBV11-2 to TRBJ2-1; 10 positions agree with TRBD1. V shed 7 bases, J shed 4 bases, and the junction held 7 bases outside the gene matches. The CDR3 has 15 amino acids. The germline gives CDR1 SGHAT, CDR2 FQNNGV. CDR3 DNA sequence: TGTGCCAGCACCTGGGGGACAGGGGAATACAATGAGCAGTTCTTC. This codes for CASTWGTGEYNEQFF.

The CDR3 DNA follows: TGCGCCAGCAGCTTTGGACTAGCGGGGGGACCGTACCAAGAGACCCAGTACTTC. Translated, it gives CASSFGLAGGPYQETQYF. The genes are TRBV5-1 and TRBJ2-5, with TRBD2 identical over 14 bases. The CDR3 is 18 amino acids. The V gene's germline CDR1 is SGHRS and CDR2 YFSETQ. J lost 0 bases, V lost 2 bases, and 6 bases had no gene match.

This chain connects TRBV4-3 to TRBJ2-3; 9 nucleotides match TRBD2. Germline V lookup: CDR1 LGHNA, CDR2 YSLEER. The CDR3 has 15 residues. The junction had 3 bases not matched to a gene; V was cut back by 1 base and J by 4 bases. DNA of the CDR3: TGCGCCAGCAGCCAAGCGGGGACTAGCCCAGATACGCAGTATTTT. It is translated as CASSQAGTSPDTQYF.

The chain carries TRBV6-4 and TRBJ2-1; TRBD2 agrees at 7 bases. CDR1 and CDR2 from the germline V gene are MRHNA and SNTAGT. The junction had 9 bases not matched to a gene; V was cut back by 5 bases and J by 2 bases. The CDR3 sequence is 16 residues long. This CDR3 reads CASSKGAGSAYNEQFF. As DNA, the CDR3 is TGTGCCAGCAGTAAAGGAGCGGGGTCTGCCTACAATGAGCAGTTCTTC.

This clonotype appeared a few times. The J gene is TRBJ2-3, the V gene TRBV7-6; 9 bases are a match to TRBD2. Germline V gene data show CDR1 as SGHVS and CDR2 as FNYEAQ. V was clipped by 2 bases and J by 3 bases; unmatched bases: 6. This CDR3 comprises 16 residues. The CDR3 coding sequence is TGTGCCAGCAGCTTAATAACGAGCGGGGGGACAGATACGCAGTATTTT. Encoded protein: CASSLITSGGTDTQYF.

This chain's CDR3 is CASGSKSTDTQYF. As DNA, the CDR3 is TGTGCTAGTGGTTCCAAAAGCACAGATACGCAGTATTTT. The chain carries TRBV12-5 and TRBJ2-3; D gene ambiguous. Germline V gene sequence: CDR1 LGHNT, CDR2 FRNRAP. This CDR3 spans 13 amino acids. Trimming stripped 4 bases from V and 0 bases from J, with 5 bases between. The full variable domain, with the rest looked up from reference TRBV12-5 and TRBJ2-3, is DARVTQTPRHKVTEMGQEVTMRCQPILGHNTVFWYRQTMMQGLELLAYFRNRAPLDDSGMPKDRFSAEMPDATLATLKIQPSEPRDSAVYFCASGSKSTDTQYFGPGTRLTVL.

This clonotype came up many times. The gene calls are TRBV6-4 and TRBJ2-2, with 8 nucleotides matching TRBD1. Germline trimming cut 2 bases from V and 6 bases from J; bases unmatched to any gene: 5. The CDR3 contains 15 residues. Germline V gives CDR1 MRHNA, CDR2 SNTAGT. CDR3 loop: CASSDGRGHSGELFF. CDR3 bases: TGTGCCAGCAGTGACGGCAGGGGGCATTCCGGGGAGCTGTTTTTT.

J is TRBJ2-3 and V is TRBV14, with a tentative D call TRBD2 (6 bases). The CDR3 covers 13 residues. In germline, CDR1 is SGHDN, CDR2 FVKESK. V was clipped by 4 bases and J by 8 bases, with 13 bases between them. CDR3 sequence (DNA): TGTGCCAGCAGCCCCCAACTAGCCCGTACGCAGTATTTT. Protein product: CASSPQLARTQYF.

Notes on this clonotype: This may stem from a read error, because a much larger clone lies one nucleotide away. The chain recombines TRBV7-3 with TRBJ2-3; D perhaps matches TRBD1 (6 bases). The CDR3 covers 14 residues. CDR1 is SGHTA and CDR2 is FQGTGA in the germline V gene. Here the CDR3 DNA reads TGTGCCAGCAGTTGGCAGGGGAGCACAGATATGCAGTATTTT. Amino acids: CASSWQGSTDMQYF.

This clonotype was counted only a few times. The chain recombines TRBV7-9 with TRBJ1-1; a weak D match, TRBD1 (5 bases). The CDR3 spans 17 residues. CDR1 and CDR2 from the germline V gene are SEHNR and FQNEAQ (reference sequence). V lost 4 bases, J lost 0 bases, and 18 bases lay in between. The CDR3 nucleotides are TGTGCCAGCAGCTCTAACTCGGCGGGACCGATGAACACTGAAGCTTTCTTT. Translating gives CASSSNSAGPMNTEAFF.

V gene TRBV24-1 combines with J gene TRBJ1-2; D is uncertain. V dropped 7 bases and J dropped 7 bases, with 21 bases sitting between them. Germline CDR1 and CDR2: KGHDR and SFDVKD. The CDR3 is 15 residues long. The CDR3 here is CATRREGPQKGGYTF. The CDR3 DNA is TGTGCCACCAGGAGAGAAGGGCCACAGAAGGGTGGCTACACCTTC.

This clonotype was detected only a few times. The chain has TRBV6-2 or TRBV6-3 and TRBJ1-5; D uncertain. CDR1 and CDR2 (germline): MNHEY, SVGEGT. The CDR3 covers 13 residues. V was cut by 4 bases and J by 4 bases, with 8 bases left in between. CDR3: CASSWADNQPQHF. The CDR3 DNA reads TGTGCCAGCAGTTGGGCGGATAATCAGCCCCAGCATTTT.

V gene TRBV7-8 combines with J gene TRBJ2-1, with a tentative D call TRBD2 (5 bases). The CDR3 totals 18 residues. Germline-derived CDR1 and CDR2 are SGHVS and FQNEAQ. Trimming left V 2 bases short and J 5 bases short, with 22 bases between. The CDR3 loop reads CASSLSPRWEPGNNEQFF. The DNA for the CDR3 is TGTGCCAGCAGCTTATCCCCCAGGTGGGAGCCGGGAAACAATGAGCAGTTCTTC.

This clonotype has ten or more counts. The chain is built from TRBV5-1 and TRBJ1-2; the match to TRBD1 covers 8 bases. Germline V gene sequence: CDR1 SGHRS, CDR2 YFSETQ. The CDR3 length is 15 residues. After removal of 3 bases from V and 7 bases from J, the junction contained 11 bases not matched to a gene. The CDR3 spells CASSYDSGGGGGYTF. DNA for the CDR3: TGCGCCAGCAGCTACGATTCAGGGGGCGGAGGTGGCTACACCTTC.

V gene TRBV28 combines with J gene TRBJ2-7, with 7 nucleotides matching TRBD1. With 8 bases clipped from V and 0 bases from J, the junction kept 7 bases outside the gene matches. CDR1 is MDHEN, CDR2 SYDVKM, per germline. The CDR3 extends over 14 amino acids. The CDR3 DNA follows: TGTGCCAGCGGGACAGATTCTAGCTCCTACGAGCAGTACTTC. Its protein product is CASGTDSSSYEQYF.

CDR3 loop: CASSQVGASNEQFF. The CDR3 DNA sequence: TGCGCCAGCAGCCAAGTGGGGGCCTCCAATGAGCAGTTCTTC. The V gene is TRBV4-1, the J gene TRBJ2-1, with a tentative D call TRBD1 (6 bases). CDR3 length: 14 amino acids. Germline V lookup: CDR1 MGHRA, CDR2 YSYEKL. V lost 1 base to trimming and J lost 6 bases, with 10 bases between them.

This clonotype was detected many times. The J gene is TRBJ1-1, the V gene TRBV29-1, with no clear D. CDR1 is SQVTM and CDR2 is ANQGSEA in the germline V gene. With 4 bases removed from V and 1 base from J, the gap between germline ends came to 4 bases. The CDR3 extends over 11 amino acids. The CDR3 sequence is CSVARNTEAFF. CDR3 in DNA: TGCAGCGTTGCAAGGAACACTGAAGCTTTCTTT.

This clonotype has more than one count but fewer than ten. The chain couples TRBV4-1 to TRBJ2-5, with TRBD1 identical over 8 bases. V shed 3 bases and J 1 base; nucleotides not matched to a gene: 4. Looked up from germline, CDR1 is MGHRA and CDR2 is YSYEKL. This CDR3 is 15 amino acids long. DNA of the CDR3: TGCGCCAGCAGCCAGACAGGGGATTTCCAAGAGACCCAGTACTTC. It translates to CASSQTGDFQETQYF.

This clonotype was found a few times. The chain recombines TRBV4-3 with TRBJ2-1; D gene unclear. The length of the CDR3 is 15 residues. V was trimmed by 0 bases and J by 3 bases, leaving 9 bases between them. Germline assignment: CDR1 LGHNA and CDR2 YSLEER. CDR3 amino acids: CASSQDSSNYNEQFF. DNA for the CDR3: TGCGCCAGCAGCCAAGACTCCAGCAACTACAATGAGCAGTTCTTC.

The sample holds many counts of this clonotype. CDR3 nucleotides: TGTGCCGTCCGGAACCGAGCCTACGAGCAGTACTTC. Amino acid sequence: CAVRNRAYEQYF. The rearrangement joins TRBV6-1 to TRBJ2-7; no firm D call. The CDR3 extends over 12 amino acids. In germline, CDR1 is MNHNS, CDR2 SASEGT. Trimming cost V 11 bases and J 2 bases, with 13 bases left between them.

This clonotype was counted ten times or more. The V gene is TRBV3-1, the J gene TRBJ1-5; possibly TRBD1 for D (5 bases). This CDR3 has 12 residues. Germline loops: CDR1 LGHDT, CDR2 YNNKEL (reference sequence). V was shortened by 4 bases and J by 6 bases, with 7 bases between the two germline ends. CDR3 nucleotides: TGTGCCAGCAGCCTTCAGGGTCAGCCCCAGCATTTT. Its protein product is CASSLQGQPQHF.